This T cell receptor (beta chain) was recorded in a study of T cell changes during pregnancy in multiple sclerosis. This CDR3 has 15 residues. V gave up 3 bases and J gave up 5 bases; unmatched junction bases: 7. In germline, CDR1 is LNHDA, CDR2 SQIVND (reference sequence). Clones were read by immunoSEQ multiplex PCR, and TCRdb kept only the in-frame ones, dropping some. The sample includes 69,000 or so clones, 80% to 95% seen only once; the top ten take around 2%. The J gene is TRBJ2-1, the V gene TRBV19; the match to TRBD2 covers 7 bases. The sample was peripheral blood, taken in the third trimester of pregnancy. The sequence derives from a female donor in good health, enrolled as a control in a pregnancy study. CDR3 protein: CASSISGLSDNEQFF. The CDR3 DNA follows: TGTGCCAGTAGTATTTCGGGACTATCGGACAATGAGCAGTTCTTC.